What follows are 22 T cell receptor beta chains derived from one specimen sequenced in a study of identical twins. One entry per CDR3 protein results from TCRdb running MiXCR on the 5' RACE reads. The sample shows 700,000 or so distinct CDR3 sequences, 8.5% to 9.5% of them seen only once. The same data also contributed to another study, on yellow fever vaccine responses in identical twins.

Specimen: PBMCs. The origin of the receptors is a young woman in good health.

Many counts were recorded for this clonotype. V and J are TRBV12-3 or TRBV12-4 and TRBJ1-5; D gene ambiguous. This CDR3 contains 14 residues. V lost 6 bases and J lost 9, with 18 bases in between. CDR3 bases: TGTGCCAGCAGGAAGAGGATGGCCGGGTCGCCCCAGCATTTT. It is translated as CASRKRMAGSPQHF.

This clonotype was counted at least ten times. CDR3 loop: CASRLGPALSYNEQFF. The CDR3 coding sequence is TGTGCCAGCAGGCTAGGTCCAGCGCTCTCCTACAATGAGCAGTTCTTC. This rearrangement joins TRBV2 to TRBJ2-1; D remains unclear. V was trimmed by 6 bases and J by 0 bases, leaving 15 bases between them. Germline V lookup: CDR1 SNHLY, CDR2 FYNNEI. This CDR3 is built from 16 residues.

V usage is TRBV6-1 and J usage is TRBJ2-3; a possible D gene is TRBD1 (5 bases). Trimming cost V 11 bases and J 0 bases, with 12 bases left between them. The CDR3 contains 13 residues. In germline, CDR1 is MNHNS, CDR2 SASEGT. The CDR3 nucleotides are TGTGCCGCAGGGCGACCAAGCACAGATACGCAGTATTTT. Its protein is CAAGRPSTDTQYF.

The chain is built from TRBV7-6 and TRBJ1-2; possible D gene TRBD1, 6 bases. Germline loops: CDR1 SGHVS, CDR2 FNYEAQ. This CDR3 contains 17 residues. Trimming removed 4 bases from V and 4 bases from J, with 22 bases in between. CDR3 nucleotides: TGTGCCAGCAGCTCGAGCCGGGGGCGGACTCCTGGCTATGGCTACACCTTC. Protein product: CASSSSRGRTPGYGYTF.

The table lists this clonotype with many counts. The chain employs TRBV5-6 and TRBJ2-5; D call uncertain. This CDR3 has 13 amino acids. Looked up from germline, CDR1 is SGHDT and CDR2 is YYEEEE. The V end was cut by 5 bases, the J end by 5 bases, with 13 bases between. The CDR3 spells CASRGFVQETQYF. In DNA form, the CDR3 reads TGTGCCAGCAGGGGGTTTGTCCAGGAGACCCAGTACTTC.

This clonotype came up a few times. V usage is TRBV29-1 and J usage is TRBJ1-2, with D possibly being TRBD1 (5 bases). V lost 7 bases, J lost 6 bases, and 12 bases lay in between. Germline lookup yields CDR1 SQVTM and CDR2 ANQGSEA. The CDR3 loop spans 11 amino acids. In DNA form, the CDR3 reads TGCAGCGCCGGGGACTACAATGGCTACACCTTC. Its protein is CSAGDYNGYTF. Full variable domain (missing parts from reference TRBV29-1 and TRBJ1-2): SAVISQKPSRDICQRGTSLTIQCQVDSQVTMMFWYRQQPGQSLTLIATANQGSEATYESGFVIDKFPISRPNLTFSTLTVSNMSPEDSSIYLCSAGDYNGYTFGSGTRLTVV.

In this sample, this clonotype turned up many times. The chain carries TRBV5-1 and TRBJ1-1, with a weak D call TRBD1 (6 bases). Trimming removed 3 bases at V and 5 bases at J, with 20 bases between. From germline, CDR1 is SGHRS and CDR2 YFSETQ. CDR3 size: 16 residues. DNA of the CDR3: TGCGCCAGCAGCTCGGACACCGGGACATACAAGACTGAAGCTTTCTTT. Translation: CASSSDTGTYKTEAFF.

This clonotype has just a few counts. The chain couples TRBV4-1 to TRBJ2-7; no firm D call. V was cut by 5 bases and J by 0 bases, with 14 bases left in between. The CDR3 extends over 15 amino acids. Germline CDR1 and CDR2: MGHRA and YSYEKL. The CDR3, as DNA: TGCGCCAGCAGCGTTCTGACTGAGAGCTCCTACGAGCAGTACTTC. Amino acid sequence: CASSVLTESSYEQYF.

The J gene is TRBJ2-1, the V gene TRBV2, with a tentative D call TRBD1 (5 bases). CDR3 length equals 12 residues. From germline, CDR1 is SNHLY and CDR2 FYNNEI. Trimming removed 7 bases at V and 4 bases at J, with 8 bases between. The CDR3 bases are TGTGCCAGCAATAGGGGATACAATGAGCAGTTCTTC. The encoded protein is CASNRGYNEQFF. Combining the CDR3 with reference TRBV2 and TRBJ2-1 gives the whole variable domain EPEVTQTPSHQVTQMGQEVILRCVPISNHLYFYWYRQILGQKVEFLVSFYNNEISEKSEIFDDQFSVERPDGSNFTLKIRSTKLEDSAMYFCASNRGYNEQFFGPGTRLTVL.

This clonotype was detected many times. V gene TRBV12-3 or TRBV12-4 combines with J gene TRBJ2-2; TRBD1 is a possible D gene (6 bases). The V end lost 6 bases, the J end lost 7 bases, and 15 bases lay between the germline ends. This CDR3 region has 14 residues. CDR3 nucleotide sequence: TGTGCCAGCAGCAAGACAGGTTTCGACGGGGAGCTGTTTTTT. As protein: CASSKTGFDGELFF.

Concerning this clonotype itself: Its ends do not fully match the called genes, so a read error is possible. The rearrangement links TRBV11-2 to TRBJ2-5, with D perhaps matching TRBD1 or TRBD2 (5 bases each). Per germline, CDR1 SGHAT and CDR2 FQNNGV. The CDR3 length is 17 residues. CDR3 coding DNA: TGTCCCAGCAGCTTAGGGGTAGGGAGAGGGGTCCAAGAGACCCAGTACTTC. It encodes CPSSLGVGRGVQETQYF.

This clonotype has only a few counts. The V call is TRBV20-1, the J call TRBJ2-1; D unclear. From germline, CDR1 is DFQATT and CDR2 SNEGSKA (reference sequence). This CDR3 has 14 amino acids. V was cut by 0 bases and J by 9 bases, with 15 bases left in between. CDR3 amino acids: CSAREKGSGGEQFF. CDR3 sequence (DNA): TGCAGTGCTAGAGAAAAAGGGTCTGGCGGTGAGCAGTTCTTC.

This clonotype appeared a few times. The chain couples TRBV11-2 to TRBJ2-1; possible D gene TRBD1, 5 bases. Germline values: CDR1 SGHAT, CDR2 FQNNGV. The V gene lost 7 bases and the J gene lost 7 bases, with 14 bases spanning the gap. The CDR3 loop spans 13 amino acids. DNA of the CDR3: TGTGCCAGCACGAGACAGTTTGCAAATGAGCAGTTCTTC. As protein: CASTRQFANEQFF.

This clonotype has ten or more counts. This chain connects TRBV3-1 to TRBJ1-4; D not resolved. V lost 0 bases to trimming and J lost 7 bases, with 12 bases between them. Germline V lookup: CDR1 LGHDT, CDR2 YNNKEL (reference sequence). The CDR3 runs to 15 residues. The CDR3 nucleotides read TGTGCCAGCAGCCAAGATCGACTTGGCGGTGAAAAACTGTTTTTT. Translating gives CASSQDRLGGEKLFF.

The chain joins TRBV3-1 to TRBJ2-3, with D tentatively TRBD2 (5 bases). The CDR3 is 17 amino acids. V gave up 11 bases and J gave up 2 bases, with 26 bases separating them. The germline V gene has CDR1 LGHDT and CDR2 YNNKEL (reference sequence). The CDR3 nucleotides are TGTGCCTCCTGCCAATTGCGTCTAGCCGAATCCACAGATACGCAGTATTTT. This encodes CASCQLRLAESTDTQYF.

The V gene is TRBV20-1, the J gene TRBJ2-7; D not certain. The germline CDR1 and CDR2 sequences are DFQATT and SNEGSKA (reference sequence). The CDR3 is 11 amino acids. Trimming removed 3 bases from V and 6 bases from J, with 9 bases in between. CDR3 loop: CSASLVPEQYF. In DNA, the CDR3 is TGCAGTGCTAGTCTAGTGCCCGAGCAGTACTTC.

The genes are TRBV2 and TRBJ2-3, with TRBD1 matching 10 bases. This CDR3 region has 17 residues. The V gene's germline CDR1 is SNHLY and CDR2 FYNNEI. With V trimmed by 5 bases and J by 1 base, 9 bases remained unmatched. The CDR3 here is CASSRDRGTPGTDTQYF. Here the CDR3 DNA reads TGTGCCAGCAGTCGGGACAGGGGAACTCCCGGCACAGATACGCAGTATTTT. Full variable domain (rest looked up from reference TRBV2 and TRBJ2-3): EPEVTQTPSHQVTQMGQEVILRCVPISNHLYFYWYRQILGQKVEFLVSFYNNEISEKSEIFDDQFSVERPDGSNFTLKIRSTKLEDSAMYFCASSRDRGTPGTDTQYFGPGTRLTVL.

This clonotype was seen a few times. CDR3 residues: CASSRAVGGELFF. The CDR3 DNA reads as TGTGCCAGCAGCCGGGCTGTCGGCGGGGAGCTGTTTTTT. The V gene is TRBV3-1, the J gene TRBJ2-2; unclear D gene. The CDR3 has 13 amino acids. Trimming took 4 bases from V and 7 from J, leaving 10 bases between them. The germline V gene has CDR1 LGHDT and CDR2 YNNKEL (reference sequence).

The sample holds a few counts of this clonotype. In nucleotides, the CDR3 is TGCGCCAGCAGCCAAGATGCGTGGGTCACAGATACGCAGTATTTT. Translated, it gives CASSQDAWVTDTQYF. V is TRBV4-3 and J is TRBJ2-3; no reliable D call. CDR3 size: 15 residues. Germline values: CDR1 LGHNA, CDR2 YSLEER. V lost 0 bases and J 2 bases, leaving 9 bases between the germline ends.

A few counts support this clonotype. This chain connects TRBV10-3 to TRBJ2-1; D assignment may be TRBD1 or TRBD2 (5 bases each). This CDR3 has 15 residues. CDR1 is ENHRY, CDR2 SYGVKD, per germline. V lost 4 bases and J lost 1, with 11 bases in between. This CDR3 reads CAISGDPKSYNEQFF. The CDR3 DNA is TGTGCCATCAGTGGGGACCCCAAGTCCTACAATGAGCAGTTCTTC.

The chain carries TRBV27 and TRBJ2-2; 8 bases agree with TRBD1. The CDR3 runs 14 residues. Per germline, CDR1 MNHEY and CDR2 SMNVEV (reference sequence). V was pared by 9 bases and J by 2 bases, with 5 bases of the junction left unmatched. The chain's CDR3 is CASPGQANTGELFF. In nucleotides, the CDR3 is TGTGCCAGTCCGGGACAGGCCAACACCGGGGAGCTGTTTTTT.

V usage is TRBV27 and J usage is TRBJ1-2; no clear D gene. Trimming removed 9 bases from V and 0 bases from J, with 8 bases in between. Germline V lookup: CDR1 MNHEY, CDR2 SMNVEV (reference sequence). This CDR3 spans 12 amino acids. CDR3: CARLETNYGYTF. CDR3 in DNA: TGTGCCAGACTCGAGACTAACTATGGCTACACCTTC.